Listed below are T cell receptor beta chains from one sample, sequenced in a study of blood T cell repertoires in COVID-19. TCRdb's table, derived via immunoSEQ multiplex PCR, lists solely in-frame clones and lacks some. The sample shows 120,000 or so clones, 78% of them seen only once. The sequencing sample was made of peripheral blood. These receptor sequences come from a man between 70 and 80 years old with acute or convalescent COVID-19. CDR3s include the opening cysteine and the closing phenylalanine or tryptophan. The order of the fields is V gene, D gene, clone size, J gene, CDR3 DNA, CDR3 protein. The D gene is left open where the match is weak. Clone size appears in some rows only: once, few, many, or a class for an expanded clone.

v_call: TRBV7-2; d_call: TRBD1; clone_size: -; j_call: TRBJ2-1; cdr3_nt: TGTGCCAGCACCATGGGACAGTTGAGGGGCAATGAGCAGTTCTTC; cdr3_aa: CASTMGQLRGNEQFF
v_call: TRBV7-9; d_call: TRBD1; clone_size: -; j_call: TRBJ2-3; cdr3_nt: TGTGCCAGCAGCTCAGGACAGGACACAGATACGCAGTATTTT; cdr3_aa: CASSSGQDTDTQYF
v_call: TRBV2; d_call: TRBD1; clone_size: -; j_call: TRBJ1-3; cdr3_nt: TGTGCCAGCAGTGGACAGGGAATTGGAAACACCATATATTTT; cdr3_aa: CASSGQGIGNTIYF
v_call: TRBV24-1; d_call: -; clone_size: -; j_call: TRBJ2-5; cdr3_nt: TGTGCCACCAGTGATCCTCTCAGGGGAACCCAAGAGACCCAGTACTTC; cdr3_aa: CATSDPLRGTQETQYF
v_call: TRBV5-1; d_call: TRBD2; clone_size: -; j_call: TRBJ2-5; cdr3_nt: TGCGCCAGCAGCTTGGGACAGAGGACTAGCGGGGAAGAGACCCAGTACTTC; cdr3_aa: CASSLGQRTSGEETQYF
v_call: TRBV5-1; d_call: -; clone_size: -; j_call: TRBJ1-2; cdr3_nt: TGCGCCAGCAGCACCTCGGACGGGATTAACTATGGCTACACCTTC; cdr3_aa: CASSTSDGINYGYTF
v_call: TRBV7-2; d_call: TRBD1; clone_size: -; j_call: TRBJ1-5; cdr3_nt: TGTGCCAGCAGCCACGGGACAGGGGGTCAGCCCCAGCATTTT; cdr3_aa: CASSHGTGGQPQHF
v_call: TRBV4-3; d_call: -; clone_size: -; j_call: TRBJ1-6; cdr3_nt: TGCGCCAGCAGCCAAGGGGGACGGGGGAATTCACCCCTCCACTTT; cdr3_aa: CASSQGGRGNSPLHF
v_call: TRBV9; d_call: TRBD1; clone_size: -; j_call: TRBJ1-1; cdr3_nt: TGTGCCAGCAGCTCTTCACCAGGGGGAATCACTGAAGCTTTCTTT; cdr3_aa: CASSSSPGGITEAFF
v_call: TRBV29-1; d_call: -; clone_size: once; j_call: TRBJ2-5; cdr3_nt: TGCAGCGGACGGACAGCCCTGCGGACCCAGTACTTC; cdr3_aa: CSGRTALRTQYF